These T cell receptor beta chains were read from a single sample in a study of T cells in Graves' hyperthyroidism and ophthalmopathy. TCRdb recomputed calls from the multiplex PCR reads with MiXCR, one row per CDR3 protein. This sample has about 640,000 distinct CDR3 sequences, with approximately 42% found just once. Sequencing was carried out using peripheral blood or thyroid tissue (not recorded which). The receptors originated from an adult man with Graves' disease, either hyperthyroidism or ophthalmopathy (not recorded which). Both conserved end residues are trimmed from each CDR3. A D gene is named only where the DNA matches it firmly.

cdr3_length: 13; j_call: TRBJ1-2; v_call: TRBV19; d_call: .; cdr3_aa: ASSFQDLANYGYT
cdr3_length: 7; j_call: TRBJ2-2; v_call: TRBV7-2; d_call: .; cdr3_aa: ASSWGLF
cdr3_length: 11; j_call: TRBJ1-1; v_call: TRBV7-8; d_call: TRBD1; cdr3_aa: ASSQDRGRRAF
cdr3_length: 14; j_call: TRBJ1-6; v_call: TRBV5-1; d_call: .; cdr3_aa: ASSLASRAGDSPLH
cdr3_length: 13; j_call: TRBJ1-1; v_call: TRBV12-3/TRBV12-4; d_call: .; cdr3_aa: ASSFRQNMNTEAF
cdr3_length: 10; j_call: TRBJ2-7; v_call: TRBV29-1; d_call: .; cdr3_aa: SVTGQIYEQY
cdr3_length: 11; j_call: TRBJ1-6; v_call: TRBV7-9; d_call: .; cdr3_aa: ASSTGSNSPLH
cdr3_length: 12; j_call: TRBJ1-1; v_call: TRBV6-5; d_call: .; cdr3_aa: ASSQQGGSTEAF
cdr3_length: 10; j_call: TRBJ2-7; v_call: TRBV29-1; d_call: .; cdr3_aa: SVDRSYNEQY
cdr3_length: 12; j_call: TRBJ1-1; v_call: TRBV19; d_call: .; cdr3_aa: ATLAQGKGTEAF
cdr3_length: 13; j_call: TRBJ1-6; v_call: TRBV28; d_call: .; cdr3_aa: ASSLSRGSNSPLH
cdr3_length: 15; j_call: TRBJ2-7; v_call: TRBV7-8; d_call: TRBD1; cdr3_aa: ASSLASRDRGDYEQY
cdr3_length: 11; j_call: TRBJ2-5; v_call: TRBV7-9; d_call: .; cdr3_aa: ASSLDGDQGQY
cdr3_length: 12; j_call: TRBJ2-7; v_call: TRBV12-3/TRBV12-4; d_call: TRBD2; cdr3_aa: ASKLAPSSYEQY
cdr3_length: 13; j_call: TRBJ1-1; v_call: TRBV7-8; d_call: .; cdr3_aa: ASSLPGSMNTEAF
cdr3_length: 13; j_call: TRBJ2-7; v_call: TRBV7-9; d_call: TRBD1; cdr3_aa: ASSTGQGSFYEQY
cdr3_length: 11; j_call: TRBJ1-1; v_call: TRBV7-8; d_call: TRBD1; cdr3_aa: ASSHDRALNAF
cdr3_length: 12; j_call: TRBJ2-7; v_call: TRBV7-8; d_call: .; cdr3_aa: ASSSPGPLREQY
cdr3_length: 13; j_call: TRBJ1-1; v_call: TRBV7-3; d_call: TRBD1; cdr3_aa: ASSPSGGRGAEAF
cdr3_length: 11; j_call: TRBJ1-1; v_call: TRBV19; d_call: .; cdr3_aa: ASSVVRGNEAF
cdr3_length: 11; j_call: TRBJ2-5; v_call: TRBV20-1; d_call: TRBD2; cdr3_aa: SARGLMEETQY
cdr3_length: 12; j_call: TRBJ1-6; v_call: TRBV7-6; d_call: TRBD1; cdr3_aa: ASSLSQGSSPLH
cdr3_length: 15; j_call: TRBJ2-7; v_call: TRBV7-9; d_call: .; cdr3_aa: ASSFYICSAGGYEQY
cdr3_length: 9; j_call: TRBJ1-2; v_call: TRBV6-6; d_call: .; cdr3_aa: ASSPKNGYT
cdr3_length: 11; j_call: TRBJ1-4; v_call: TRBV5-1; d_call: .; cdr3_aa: ASSLADGEKLF
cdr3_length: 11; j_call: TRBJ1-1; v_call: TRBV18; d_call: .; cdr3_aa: ASSPQENTEAF
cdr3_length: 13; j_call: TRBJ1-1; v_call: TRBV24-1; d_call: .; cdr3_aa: ASSPRTQMNTEAF
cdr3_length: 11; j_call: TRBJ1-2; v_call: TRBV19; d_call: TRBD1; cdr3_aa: ASMSGDSYGYT
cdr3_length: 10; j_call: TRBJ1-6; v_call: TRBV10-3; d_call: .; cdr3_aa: AIRTVNSPLH
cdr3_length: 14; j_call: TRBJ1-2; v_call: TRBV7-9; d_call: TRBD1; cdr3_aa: ASSRPGQGSVYGYT
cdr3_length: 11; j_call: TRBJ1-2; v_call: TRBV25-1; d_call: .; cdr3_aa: ASSETTNYGYT
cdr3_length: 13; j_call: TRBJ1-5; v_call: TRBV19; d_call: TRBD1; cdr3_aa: ASSASGQGKQPQH
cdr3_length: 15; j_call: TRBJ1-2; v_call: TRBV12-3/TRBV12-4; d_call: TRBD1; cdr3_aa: ASRRGQGAHLFYGYT
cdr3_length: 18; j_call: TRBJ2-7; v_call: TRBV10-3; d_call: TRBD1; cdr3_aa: ASQGDRESSFWDRGNEQY
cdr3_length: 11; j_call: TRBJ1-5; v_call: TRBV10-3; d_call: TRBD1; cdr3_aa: AISDRAGQPQH
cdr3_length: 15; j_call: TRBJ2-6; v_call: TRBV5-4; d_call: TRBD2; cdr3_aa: ASSLASGRYGANVLT
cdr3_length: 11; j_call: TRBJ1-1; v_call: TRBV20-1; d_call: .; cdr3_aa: SARGDMGTEAF
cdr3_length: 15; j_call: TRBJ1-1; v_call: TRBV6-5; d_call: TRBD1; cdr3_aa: ASSYSFPGQIHTEAF
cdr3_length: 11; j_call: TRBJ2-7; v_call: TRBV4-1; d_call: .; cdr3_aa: ASSQLSKYEQY
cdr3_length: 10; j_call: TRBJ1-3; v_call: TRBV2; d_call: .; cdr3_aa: ASGYIGNTIY
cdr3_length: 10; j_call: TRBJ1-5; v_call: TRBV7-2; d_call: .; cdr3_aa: ASSLVAGPQH
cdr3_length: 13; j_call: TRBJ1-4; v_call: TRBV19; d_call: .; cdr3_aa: ASRRFGQYDEKLF
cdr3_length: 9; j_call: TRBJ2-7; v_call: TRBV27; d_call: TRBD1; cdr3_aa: ASSDRVEQH
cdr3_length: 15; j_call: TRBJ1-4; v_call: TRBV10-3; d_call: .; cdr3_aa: AISDSSAGGGNEKLF
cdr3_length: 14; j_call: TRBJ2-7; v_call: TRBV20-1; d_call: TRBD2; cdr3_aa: SARDKREYPYNEQY